Listed below are T cell receptor beta chains from one sample, sequenced in a study of blood T cell repertoires in COVID-19. Repertoires were generated with immunoSEQ multiplex PCR, while TCRdb's copy carries only in-frame clones and drops some. In the table there are some 46,000 clones, 88% of which are singletons. The source material was peripheral blood. The receptors come from a man aged 50 to 60 with acute or convalescent COVID-19. CDR3s leave out the opening cysteine and the closing phenylalanine or tryptophan. Size tells how often a clone was seen (once, few, many) or the class of an expanded clone, and some rows leave it out.

. | TRBJ2-7 | TRBV2 | ASSVDRRGSPEQY
once | TRBJ1-2 | TRBV7-9 | ASSLRDTYGYT
. | TRBJ1-2 | TRBV5-1 | ASSFGGTEGYT
. | TRBJ2-1 | TRBV3-1/TRBV3-2 | ASSHYQGIRHEQF
. | TRBJ1-1 | TRBV19 | ASSIRGRGDTEAF
few | TRBJ1-2 | TRBV5-8 | ASSTGGGYGYT
. | TRBJ1-5 | TRBV6-1 | ASSELIAFSSSNQPQH
. | TRBJ2-3 | TRBV6-6 | ASSYSDRGDTQY
. | TRBJ1-1 | TRBV7-9 | ASIQMAGTEAF
. | TRBJ1-2 | TRBV6-4 | ASSQGAGGYT
. | TRBJ2-3 | TRBV9 | ASAVSGLRTDTQY
. | TRBJ2-7 | TRBV29-1 | SVGQFSYEQY
. | TRBJ2-6 | TRBV6-4 | ASSDTGLGSGANVLT
. | TRBJ2-5 | TRBV12-5 | ASGFRGRGETQY
. | TRBJ2-3 | TRBV28 | ASSPRLAGAGADMQY
. | TRBJ1-3 | TRBV15 | ATSRDPSGALGSPTIY
. | TRBJ2-7 | TRBV5-1 | ASSLSRQGGAYEQY
. | TRBJ2-7 | TRBV7-2 | ASSLGGGVNEQY
. | TRBJ1-1 | TRBV29-1 | SAWGGSDEAF
once | TRBJ2-7 | TRBV11-2 | ASSLDRSGQQISYEQY
few | TRBJ2-7 | TRBV4-3 | ASSQDLVRGARYEQY
once | TRBJ2-1 | TRBV29-1 | SVEDLSLRGEGVSYNEQF
. | TRBJ2-3 | TRBV9 | ASSFGTDTDTQY
. | TRBJ2-7 | TRBV10-3 | AISESWWEAYEQY
. | TRBJ2-7 | TRBV18 | ASSERPGTGNYEQY
. | TRBJ1-2 | TRBV4-1 | ASSQEYTTNYGYT
. | TRBJ2-3 | TRBV27 | ASRSTDTQY
. | TRBJ2-3 | TRBV6-2/TRBV6-3 | ASSYSTSSPDTQY
. | TRBJ2-3 | TRBV2 | ASREGLADTQY
. | TRBJ2-7 | TRBV30 | AWGPSRGVKEQY
. | TRBJ1-2 | TRBV27 | ASIGTRDRGYT
. | TRBJ1-2 | TRBV9 | ASSTTGTGDYGYT